This note documents a single T cell receptor beta chain sequence. This CDR3 has 15 residues. Germline V gene lookup returns CDR1 SGHTA and CDR2 FQGNSA. V gave up 1 base and J gave up 2 bases, with 9 bases separating them. The sample originates from a study of blood T cell repertoires in COVID-19. The protocol was immunoSEQ multiplex PCR, while the TCRdb copy is restricted to in-frame clones and leaves out a portion. The sample contains more than 200,000 clones, 87% of which appear only once. This clonotype was obtained from a man between 18 and 29 years old with active or convalescent COVID-19. The gene calls are TRBV7-2 and TRBJ1-3; D is unclear. The material sequenced was peripheral blood. This CDR3 is CASSLVVSPGNTIYF. Written as DNA, the CDR3 is TGTGCCAGCAGCTTAGTAGTGAGTCCTGGAAACACCATATATTTT.